A single sample is the source of the 9 T cell receptor beta chains below, sequenced in a study of regulatory T cells in long-lasting Graves disease. Time point here: newly diagnosed GD, antithyroid drugs for less than 3 months. PBMCs were the source of the RNA used for TCR sequencing. Building the TCR beta libraries relied on iRepertoire HTBI primers, and CDR3 regions underwent Arm-PCR. TCRdb itself ran the multiplex PCR reads through MiXCR, one entry per CDR3 protein. The profile shows around 400,000 distinct CDR3 sequences, roughly a sixth of them singletons. This sample comprised peripheral blood mononuclear cells (PBMCs), obtained at new diagnosis, from a patient treated with antithyroid drugs. All receptors come from a female donor with Graves disease.

This clonotype was observed at least ten times. The chain combines TRBV12-3 or TRBV12-4 with TRBJ1-1, with D tentatively TRBD1 (5 bases). The CDR3 is 15 amino acids. With 1 base removed from V and 0 bases from J, the gap between germline ends came to 9 bases. Here the CDR3 reads CASSLGGHLNTEAFF. In DNA form, the CDR3 reads TGTGCCAGCAGTTTAGGGGGCCACCTGAACACTGAAGCTTTCTTT.

The table lists this clonotype with many counts. The genes are TRBV3-1 and TRBJ1-6, with 7 bases aligning to TRBD1. The J segment lost 5 bases and the V segment lost 4 bases, leaving 5 bases of the junction unmatched. The CDR3 spans 15 residues. Looked up from germline, CDR1 is LGHDT and CDR2 is YNNKEL (reference sequence). The CDR3 loop reads CASSLKGTDNSPLHF. In DNA form, the CDR3 reads TGTGCCAGCAGCCTGAAGGGGACAGATAATTCACCCCTCCACTTT.

This clonotype showed up many times. The V gene is TRBV29-1, the J gene TRBJ1-2; the D is unclear. There are 16 residues in the CDR3. Trimming shortened V by 0 bases and J by 5 bases, and 19 bases separated the two germline ends. Germline CDR1 and CDR2: SQVTM and ANQGSEA. The CDR3: CSVEDILGSSGYGYTF. The DNA for the CDR3 is TGCAGCGTTGAAGATATACTAGGGTCGTCAGGATATGGCTACACCTTC.

The chain couples TRBV30 to TRBJ1-3, with D unclear. CDR1 and CDR2 (germline): GTSNPN, SVGIG (reference sequence). Trimming removed 1 base at V and 1 base at J, with 11 bases between. This CDR3 is built from 15 residues. The chain's CDR3 is CAWSGFSSSGNTIYF. DNA of the CDR3: TGTGCCTGGAGTGGGTTTTCTTCTTCTGGAAACACCATATATTTT.

In this sample, this clonotype turned up many times. J is TRBJ2-4 and V is TRBV28; 10 bases are a match to TRBD2. After removal of 3 bases from V and 8 bases from J, the junction contained 4 bases not matched to a gene. This CDR3 has 14 amino acids. The germline V gene encodes CDR1 MDHEN and CDR2 SYDVKM. CDR3 loop: CASSFPSGSYIQYF. Written as DNA, the CDR3 is TGTGCCAGCAGTTTCCCTAGCGGGAGTTACATTCAGTACTTC.

As for this clonotype: Since a much larger clone is just one base distant, this may be a read error. The chain is built from TRBV6-1 and TRBJ2-7; 10 nucleotides line up with TRBD2. J lost 7 bases, V lost 4 bases, and 10 bases had no gene match. The CDR3 runs to 15 residues. Germline loops: CDR1 MNHNS, CDR2 SASEGT. CDR3 sequence: CASSGPAGGPHEQYF. In DNA form, the CDR3 reads TGTGCCAGCAGTGGGCCAGCGGGAGGGCCTCATGAGCAGTACTTC.

V gene TRBV5-6 combines with J gene TRBJ1-3; D unclear. Germline-derived CDR1 and CDR2 are SGHDT and YYEEEE. With 0 bases removed from V and 2 bases from J, the gap between germline ends came to 6 bases. This CDR3 region has 14 residues. CDR3 loop: CASSLGAAGNTIYF. In DNA, the CDR3 is TGTGCCAGCAGCTTGGGTGCTGCTGGAAACACCATATATTTT.

This clonotype was observed many times. J is TRBJ2-7 and V is TRBV3-1, with TRBD2 identical over 8 bases. Germline CDR1 and CDR2: LGHDT and YNNKEL (reference sequence). The CDR3 has 16 amino acids. J lost 4 bases, V lost 3 bases, and 11 bases had no gene match. For the CDR3, the DNA is TGTGCCAGCAGCCAGCAGACTAGCGCCGGGCCTTACGAGCAGTACTTC. The encoded protein is CASSQQTSAGPYEQYF.

At least ten counts were recorded for this clonotype. V gene TRBV7-3 combines with J gene TRBJ2-3, with a possible D match to TRBD1 (5 bases). Germline V gene sequence: CDR1 SGHTA, CDR2 FQGTGA. There are 13 residues in the CDR3. The V end lost 5 bases, the J end lost 5 bases, and 11 bases lay between the germline ends. CDR3 nucleotide sequence: TGTGCCAGCAGCCCAGGGCCCGTAGATACGCAGTATTTT. Protein sequence: CASSPGPVDTQYF. The whole variable domain, remainder taken from reference TRBV7-3 and TRBJ2-3, is GAGVSQTPSNKVTEKGKYVELRCDPISGHTALYWYRQSLGQGPEFLIYFQGTGAADDSGLPNDRFFAVRPEGSVSTLKIQRTERGDSAVYLCASSPGPVDTQYFGPGTRLTVL.